One sample yielded the 5 T cell receptor beta chains listed below, sequenced in a study of blood T cell repertoires in COVID-19 (dated by TCRdb to about 2020). Libraries came from the immunoSEQ multiplex PCR assay. TCRdb provides this immuneACCESS table in a form limited to in-frame rearrangements. Some clones are lacking; in checked studies, under half of them reflect an unresolved V gene, and why the rest are absent is not known. Here the sample has about 160,000 clones; around four fifths occur a single time. The top ten hold roughly 2.9% of the sample. Material for sequencing was peripheral blood. The receptors were gathered from a woman aged 60-75 years with acute or convalescent COVID-19.

This chain joins TRBV6-5 and TRBJ2-2, with D tentatively TRBD2 (6 bases). The CDR3 has 14 residues. Germline CDR1 reads MNHEY; CDR2 reads SVGAGI. Deletions cut 6 bases from V and 1 base from J, with 9 bases between. Here the CDR3 DNA reads TGTGCCAGCAGCTCGGGACTGAACACCGGGGAGCTGTTTTTT. The encoded protein is CASSSGLNTGELFF.

The chain links TRBV6-2 or TRBV6-3 to TRBJ1-6, with TRBD1 matching 10 bases. The length of the CDR3 is 14 residues. V lost 6 bases and J lost 8; bases outside the gene matches: 4. In germline, CDR1 is MNHEY, CDR2 SVGEGT. The CDR3 loop is CASSSGTGDSPLHF. In nucleotides, the CDR3 is TGTGCCAGCAGCTCCGGGACAGGGGATTCACCCCTCCACTTT.

The chain has TRBV4-1 and TRBJ2-7; 12 bases are shared with TRBD2. Trimming removed 3 bases from V and 5 bases from J; junction bases left unmatched: 14. This CDR3 comprises 18 residues. Germline lookup yields CDR1 MGHRA and CDR2 YSYEKL. The CDR3 loop reads CASSQARLAGEAKHEQYF. The DNA for the CDR3 is TGCGCCAGCAGCCAGGCCAGACTAGCGGGGGAAGCTAAGCACGAGCAGTACTTC.

The CDR3 region is CASSSLLGQESSETQYF. The DNA for the CDR3 is TGTGCCAGCAGCTCACTCCTCGGACAGGAGAGTTCGGAGACCCAGTACTTC. The chain carries TRBV27 and TRBJ2-5; 7 bases align to TRBD1. Germline assignment: CDR1 MNHEY and CDR2 SMNVEV (reference sequence). The CDR3 runs to 17 residues. With 6 bases clipped from V and 5 bases from J, the junction kept 18 bases outside the gene matches.

This rearrangement joins TRBV7-2 to TRBJ2-5; 8 bases map to TRBD2. The CDR3 spans 15 residues. The germline gives CDR1 SGHTA, CDR2 FQGNSA. V shed 4 bases, J shed 5 bases, and the junction held 9 bases outside the gene matches. The CDR3 coding sequence is TGTGCCAGCAGCTCAAAAGCGGGGGATTTCGAGACCCAGTACTTC. Encoded protein: CASSSKAGDFETQYF.